This note documents a single TCR beta chain sequence. The repertoire was sequenced with immunoSEQ multiplex PCR; TCRdb's copy has only in-frame clones and lacks some. Seen here are fewer than 200,000 clones, roughly four fifths observed once, and the top ten hold approximately 11%. The sample comes from a study of blood T cell repertoires in COVID-19. The wider study: Donors in the United States, Italy and Spain gave samples during acute or convalescent COVID-19. PBMCs, B-cell-depleted T cells, or T cells were the source of the cDNA or gDNA that made up the material.

The Seattle patients, enrolled during active infection, were followed longitudinally. CDR1 KGHSH and CDR2 LQKENI come from the germline V gene. This CDR3 has 17 amino acids. J was trimmed by 2 bases and V by 4 bases; bases with no gene match: 14. The sequence was obtained from a woman between 40 and 55 years old with COVID-19, enrolled during active disease. The V gene is TRBV18, the J gene TRBJ2-7, with 7 nucleotides matching TRBD2. Sequenced material: peripheral blood. The CDR3 DNA sequence: TGTGCCAGCTCACATTCGGGGGGAGGACTCTATCCCTACGAGCAGTACTTC. It encodes CASSHSGGGLYPYEQYF.